One sample yielded the 13 T cell receptor beta chains listed below, sequenced in a study of cytomegalovirus exposure and HLA in healthy donors. The PCR used 60 Vbeta and 13 Jbeta primers. Clones were read by immunoSEQ multiplex PCR, and TCRdb kept only the in-frame ones, dropping some. The sample yields some 160,000 clones, roughly 88% seen once. Sequencing was done on a sample of PBMCs. Source of these receptors: a woman aged 18-35 years in good health and CMV-seronegative.

This chain links TRBV27 with TRBJ2-7; possible D gene TRBD1, 6 bases. The length of the CDR3 is 15 residues. V dropped 3 bases and J dropped 4 bases, with 16 bases sitting between them. CDR1 and CDR2 (germline): MNHEY, SMNVEV (reference sequence). The CDR3 here is CASSFWAGVPYEQYF. DNA for the CDR3: TGTGCCAGCAGTTTCTGGGCAGGGGTACCGTACGAGCAGTACTTC.

The sample holds a few counts of this clone. The chain is built from TRBV5-1 and TRBJ1-3; TRBD1 matches 7 bases. The CDR3 is 14 amino acids. Germline CDR1 reads SGHRS; CDR2 reads YFSETQ. The V and J ends lost 0 bases and 7 bases, in that order; junction bases with no gene match: 4. The CDR3 is CASSLGEGANTIYF. The CDR3 bases are TGCGCCAGCAGCTTGGGAGAGGGGGCGAACACCATATATTTT. Together with reference TRBV5-1 and TRBJ1-3, the CDR3 gives the full variable domain: KAGVTQTPRYLIKTRGQQVTLSCSPISGHRSVSWYQQTPGQGLQFLFEYFSETQRNKGNFPGRFSGRQFSNSRSEMNVSTLELGDSALYLCASSLGEGANTIYFGEGSWLTVV.

As to this clone: This specimen includes other DNA sequences encoding the same CDR3. The V and J genes are TRBV2 and TRBJ2-3, with D uncertain. Germline loops: CDR1 SNHLY, CDR2 FYNNEI. This CDR3 has 15 residues. Trimming removed 6 bases from V and 2 bases from J, with 15 bases in between. The CDR3 sequence is CASRRLAEFTDTQYF. CDR3 in DNA: TGTGCCAGCAGGCGACTGGCGGAATTCACAGATACGCAGTATTTT. Full variable domain (missing parts from reference TRBV2 and TRBJ2-3): EPEVTQTPSHQVTQMGQEVILRCVPISNHLYFYWYRQILGQKVEFLVSFYNNEISEKSEIFDDQFSVERPDGSNFTLKIRSTKLEDSAMYFCASRRLAEFTDTQYFGPGTRLTVL.

CDR3 protein: CAGRHGYGYTF. In DNA form, the CDR3 reads TGTGCCGGAAGACACGGCTATGGCTACACCTTC. This sequence joins TRBV19 and TRBJ1-2, with D unresolved. The CDR3 has 11 residues. Trimming took 11 bases from V and 4 from J, leaving 11 bases between them. The germline V gene encodes CDR1 LNHDA and CDR2 SQIVND (reference sequence).

The chain carries TRBV4-1 and TRBJ1-5; D possibly corresponds to TRBD1 (5 bases). Germline CDR1 reads MGHRA; CDR2 reads YSYEKL. V shed 4 bases and J shed 0 bases, with 13 bases lying between them. The CDR3 covers 16 residues. The CDR3 DNA reads TGCGCCAGCAGCCTTCAGGGTCCCCTTAGCAATCAGCCCCAGCATTTT. Encoded protein: CASSLQGPLSNQPQHF.

The chain carries TRBV9 and TRBJ1-2; D uncertain. This CDR3 is built from 14 residues. Trimming pared 6 bases from V and 2 bases from J, leaving 14 bases between. Germline V gene sequence: CDR1 SGDLS, CDR2 YYNGEE. For the CDR3, the DNA is TGTGCCAGCACCTCCGGGAGGACGAACTATGGCTACACCTTC. Amino acid sequence: CASTSGRTNYGYTF. The full variable domain, rest sourced from reference TRBV9 and TRBJ1-2, is DSGVTQTPKHLITATGQRVTLRCSPRSGDLSVYWYQQSLDQGLQFLIQYYNGEERAKGNILERFSAQQFPDLHSELNLSSLELGDSALYFCASTSGRTNYGYTFGSGTRLTVV.

The chain links TRBV28 to TRBJ1-1; D possibly corresponds to TRBD1 (5 bases). Trimming took off 3 bases at V and 4 bases at J, with 12 bases between the two ends. There are 14 residues in the CDR3. Germline V gives CDR1 MDHEN, CDR2 SYDVKM. The CDR3 loop is CASSFGRVTTEAFF. CDR3 nucleotides: TGTGCCAGCAGTTTCGGCAGGGTTACCACTGAAGCTTTCTTT.

The chain joins TRBV28 to TRBJ2-2; TRBD1 agrees at 7 bases. The CDR3 runs 15 residues. V shed 3 bases and J 3 bases; nucleotides not matched to a gene: 4. The germline V gene has CDR1 MDHEN and CDR2 SYDVKM. The CDR3: CASSFQTGYTGELFF. CDR3 coding DNA: TGTGCCAGCAGTTTTCAGACAGGGTACACCGGGGAGCTGTTTTTT.

CDR3 nucleotide sequence: TGTGCCAGTAGTGCTCCTCCTGGGACAGTAAACTATGGCTACACCTTC. Translated, it gives CASSAPPGTVNYGYTF. The chain recombines TRBV19 with TRBJ1-2; 7 bases map to TRBD1. The CDR3 runs to 16 residues. J gave up 2 bases and V 5 bases, and 11 bases lay outside the gene matches. The germline gives CDR1 LNHDA, CDR2 SQIVND (reference sequence). The complete variable domain, with remaining parts taken from reference TRBV19 and TRBJ1-2, reads DGGITQSPKYLFRKEGQNVTLSCEQNLNHDAMYWYRQDPGQGLRLIYYSQIVNDFQKGDIAEGYSVSREKKESFPLTVTSAQKNPTAFYLCASSAPPGTVNYGYTFGSGTRLTVV.

The chain uses TRBV5-6 and TRBJ2-7; D perhaps matches TRBD1 (5 bases). The CDR3 loop spans 14 amino acids. The germline V gene encodes CDR1 SGHDT and CDR2 YYEEEE. V was clipped by 4 bases and J by 0 bases, with 11 bases between them. CDR3 protein: CASSGQPSSYEQYF. For the CDR3, the DNA is TGTGCCAGCAGCGGACAACCGAGCTCCTACGAGCAGTACTTC.

V is TRBV11-2 and J is TRBJ2-4; 7 bases are shared with TRBD1. The germline CDR1 and CDR2 sequences are SGHAT and FQNNGV. CDR3 length: 17 residues. The V and J ends lost 3 bases and 0 bases, in that order; junction bases with no gene match: 8. The CDR3: CASSLAYRGRAKNIQYF. CDR3 coding DNA: TGTGCCAGCAGCTTGGCGTACAGGGGTAGAGCCAAAAACATTCAGTACTTC.

This clone showed up just a few times. DNA for the CDR3: TGTGCCAGCAGCTTAGAGAGGGACTATGGCTACACCTTC. It specifies CASSLERDYGYTF. The J gene is TRBJ1-2, the V gene TRBV11-2, with D unresolved. Germline V gene data show CDR1 as SGHAT and CDR2 as FQNNGV. V was shortened by 0 bases and J by 3 bases, with 5 bases between the two germline ends. The length of the CDR3 is 13 residues.

The V gene is TRBV30, the J gene TRBJ1-2; 8 positions match TRBD1. The germline V gene encodes CDR1 GTSNPN and CDR2 SVGIG (reference sequence). The CDR3 is 12 residues long. Trimming at V came to 4 bases and at J to 8 bases, leaving 6 bases not matched to a gene. This chain's CDR3 is CAWTTGGGGYTF. Written as DNA, the CDR3 is TGTGCCTGGACCACAGGGGGTGGGGGCTACACCTTC.